This T cell receptor (beta chain) was captured in a study of long-term antiretroviral therapy in people with HIV. This clone was seen a single time. CDR3 length equals 13 residues. The V end was cut by 4 bases, the J end by 14 bases, with 20 bases between. The germline V gene has CDR1 SGHDT and CDR2 YYEEEE. Runs used v3.0 of the immunoSEQ assay and were done at survey level. The repertoire was sequenced with immunoSEQ multiplex PCR; TCRdb's copy has only in-frame clones and lacks some. The sample holds approximately 35,000 clones, roughly 77% seen once. V usage is TRBV5-6 and J usage is TRBJ2-3; D is uncertain. This TCR came from a man aged 18 to 30 with HIV. The sequenced sample was unsorted PBMCs, obtained 1.9 years after starting antiretroviral therapy. This CDR3 is CASSLSYAPPLYF. The CDR3 region has the DNA TGTGCCAGCAGCCTAAGCTATGCCCCCCCACTGTATTTT. Combining the CDR3 with reference TRBV5-6 and TRBJ2-3 gives the whole variable domain DAGVTQSPTHLIKTRGQQVTLRCSPKSGHDTVSWYQQALGQGPQFIFQYYEEEERQRGNFPDRFSGHQFPNYSSELNVNALLLGDSALYLCASSLSYAPPLYFGPGTRLTVL.